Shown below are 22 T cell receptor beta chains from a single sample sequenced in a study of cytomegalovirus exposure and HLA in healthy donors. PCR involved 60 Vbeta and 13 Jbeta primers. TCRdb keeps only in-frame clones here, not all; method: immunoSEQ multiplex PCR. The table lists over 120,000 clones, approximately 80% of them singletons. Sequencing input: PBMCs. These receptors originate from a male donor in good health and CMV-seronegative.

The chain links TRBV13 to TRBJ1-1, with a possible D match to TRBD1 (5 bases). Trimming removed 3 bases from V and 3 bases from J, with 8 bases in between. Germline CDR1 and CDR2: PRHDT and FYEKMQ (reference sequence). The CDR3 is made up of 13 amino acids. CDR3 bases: TGTGCCAGCAGCTTCTGGGGGGACACTGAAGCTTTCTTT. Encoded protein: CASSFWGDTEAFF. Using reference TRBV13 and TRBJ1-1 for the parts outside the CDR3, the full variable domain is AAGVIQSPRHLIKEKRETATLKCYPIPRHDTVYWYQQGPGQDPQFLISFYEKMQSDKGSIPDRFSAQQFSDYHSELNMSSLELGDSALYFCASSFWGDTEAFFGQGTRLTVV.

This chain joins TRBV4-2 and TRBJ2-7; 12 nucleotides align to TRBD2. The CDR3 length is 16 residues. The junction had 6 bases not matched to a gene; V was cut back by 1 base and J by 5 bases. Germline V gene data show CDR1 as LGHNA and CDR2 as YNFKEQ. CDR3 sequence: CASSQALAGGKDEQYF. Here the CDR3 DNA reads TGTGCCAGCAGCCAAGCACTAGCGGGAGGTAAAGACGAGCAGTACTTC.

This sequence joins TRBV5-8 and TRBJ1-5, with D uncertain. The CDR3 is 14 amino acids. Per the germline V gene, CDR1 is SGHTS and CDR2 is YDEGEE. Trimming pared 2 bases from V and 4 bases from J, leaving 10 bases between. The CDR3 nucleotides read TGTGCCAGCAGCTTAAAACGAACTAATCAGCCCCAGCATTTT. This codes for CASSLKRTNQPQHF.

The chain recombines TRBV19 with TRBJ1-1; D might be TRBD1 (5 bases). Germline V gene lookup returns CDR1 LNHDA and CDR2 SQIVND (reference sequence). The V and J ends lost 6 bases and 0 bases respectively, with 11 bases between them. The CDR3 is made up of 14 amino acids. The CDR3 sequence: CASRRTHMNTEAFF. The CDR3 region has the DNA TGTGCCAGTAGACGGACACACATGAACACTGAAGCTTTCTTT.

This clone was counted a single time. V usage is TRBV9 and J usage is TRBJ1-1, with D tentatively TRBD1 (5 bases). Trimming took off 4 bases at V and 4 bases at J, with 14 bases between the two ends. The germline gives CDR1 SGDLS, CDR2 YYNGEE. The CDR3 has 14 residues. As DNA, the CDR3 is TGTGCCAGCAGCCCAAGTCCGGGGGGCACTGAAGCTTTCTTT. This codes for CASSPSPGGTEAFF.

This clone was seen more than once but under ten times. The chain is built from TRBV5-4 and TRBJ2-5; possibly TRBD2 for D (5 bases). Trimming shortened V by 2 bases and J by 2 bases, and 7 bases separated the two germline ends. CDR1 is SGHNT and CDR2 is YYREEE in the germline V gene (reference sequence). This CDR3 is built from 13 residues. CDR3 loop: CASSFTGQETQYF. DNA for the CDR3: TGTGCCAGCAGCTTTACGGGGCAAGAGACCCAGTACTTC.

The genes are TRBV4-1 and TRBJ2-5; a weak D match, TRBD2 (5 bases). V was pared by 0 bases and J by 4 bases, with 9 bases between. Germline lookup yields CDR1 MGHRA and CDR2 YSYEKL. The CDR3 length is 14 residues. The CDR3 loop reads CASSQDGLGETQYF. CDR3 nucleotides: TGCGCCAGCAGCCAAGATGGACTCGGAGAGACCCAGTACTTC.

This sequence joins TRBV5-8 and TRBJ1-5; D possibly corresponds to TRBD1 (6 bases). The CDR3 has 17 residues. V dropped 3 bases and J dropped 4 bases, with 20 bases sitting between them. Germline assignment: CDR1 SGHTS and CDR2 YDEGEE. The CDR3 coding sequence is TGTGCCAGCAGCTCCTCCGGCGGGGGGCGCAGAAATCAGCCCCAGCATTTT. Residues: CASSSSGGGRRNQPQHF.

CDR3 in DNA: TGTGCCAGCAGTTTATCGGCAGAAAATAATTCACCCCTCCACTTT. As protein: CASSLSAENNSPLHF. The chain links TRBV27 to TRBJ1-6; D gene uncertain. This CDR3 is 15 amino acids long. CDR1 and CDR2 from the germline V gene are MNHEY and SMNVEV (reference sequence). V was clipped by 0 bases and J by 5 bases, with 8 bases between them.

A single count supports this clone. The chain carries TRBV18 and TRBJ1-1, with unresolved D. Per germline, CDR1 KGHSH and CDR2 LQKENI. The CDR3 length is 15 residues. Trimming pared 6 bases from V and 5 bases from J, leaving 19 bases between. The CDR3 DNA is TGTGCCAGCTCTGGGATCGGGGAATTAAAAACTGAAGCTTTCTTT. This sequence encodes CASSGIGELKTEAFF.

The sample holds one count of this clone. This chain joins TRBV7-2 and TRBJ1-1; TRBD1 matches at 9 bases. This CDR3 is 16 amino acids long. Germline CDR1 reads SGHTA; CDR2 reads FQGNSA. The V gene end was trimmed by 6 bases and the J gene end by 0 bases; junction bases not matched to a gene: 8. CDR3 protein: CASRVRTGALNTEAFF. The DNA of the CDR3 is TGTGCCAGCAGAGTGAGGACAGGGGCTTTGAACACTGAAGCTTTCTTT.

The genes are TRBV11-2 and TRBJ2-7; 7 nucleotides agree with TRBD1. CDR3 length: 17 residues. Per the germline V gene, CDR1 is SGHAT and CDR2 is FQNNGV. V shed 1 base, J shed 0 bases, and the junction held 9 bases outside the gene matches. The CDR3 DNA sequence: TGTGCCAGCAGCTTAGCCCGGACCAGGGGGATCTCCTACGAGCAGTACTTC. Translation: CASSLARTRGISYEQYF.

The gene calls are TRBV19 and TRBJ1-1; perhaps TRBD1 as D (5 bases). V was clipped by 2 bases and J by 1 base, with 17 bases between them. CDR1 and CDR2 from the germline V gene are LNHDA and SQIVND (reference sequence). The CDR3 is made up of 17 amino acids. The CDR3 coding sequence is TGTGCCAGTAGTATAACAGGAAGCTCGACAAAGAACACTGAAGCTTTCTTT. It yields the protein CASSITGSSTKNTEAFF.

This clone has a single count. CDR3 sequence reads: CASSPTQISGNTIYF. The CDR3 DNA reads TGTGCCAGCTCTCCCACCCAGATCTCTGGAAACACCATATATTTT. The gene calls are TRBV18 and TRBJ1-3, with unresolved D. Germline V gene lookup returns CDR1 KGHSH and CDR2 LQKENI. V lost 6 bases to trimming and J lost 0 bases, with 12 bases between them. There are 15 residues in the CDR3. Drawing the rest from reference TRBV18 and TRBJ1-3, the complete variable domain is NAGVMQNPRHLVRRRGQEARLRCSPMKGHSHVYWYRQLPEEGLKFMVYLQKENIIDESGMPKERFSAEFPKEGPSILRIQQVVRGDSAAYFCASSPTQISGNTIYFGEGSWLTVV.

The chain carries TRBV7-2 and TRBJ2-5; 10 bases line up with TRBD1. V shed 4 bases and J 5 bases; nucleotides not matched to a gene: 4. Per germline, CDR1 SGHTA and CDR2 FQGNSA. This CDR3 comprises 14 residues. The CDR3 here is CASSWTGGDETQYF. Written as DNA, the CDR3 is TGTGCCAGCAGCTGGACAGGGGGAGATGAGACCCAGTACTTC.

In DNA form, the CDR3 reads TGTGCCTGGAGTGTTGGACAGGACTCTGGAAACACCATATATTTT. Translation gives CAWSVGQDSGNTIYF. The chain is built from TRBV30 and TRBJ1-3, with 7 nucleotides matching TRBD1. Germline CDR1 and CDR2: GTSNPN and SVGIG (reference sequence). V was clipped by 0 bases and J by 0 bases; unmatched bases: 2. The CDR3 consists of 15 residues.

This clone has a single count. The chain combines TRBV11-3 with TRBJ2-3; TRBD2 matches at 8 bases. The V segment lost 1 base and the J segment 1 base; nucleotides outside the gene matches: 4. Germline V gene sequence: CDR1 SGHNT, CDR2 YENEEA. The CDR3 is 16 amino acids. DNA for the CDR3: TGTGCCAGCAGCTTAGGGACTAGCCACGGCACAGATACGCAGTATTTT. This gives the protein CASSLGTSHGTDTQYF.

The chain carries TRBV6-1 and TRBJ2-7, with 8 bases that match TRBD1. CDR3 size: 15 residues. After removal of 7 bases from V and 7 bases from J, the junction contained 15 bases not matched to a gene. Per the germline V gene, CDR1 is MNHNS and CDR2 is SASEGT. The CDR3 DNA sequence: TGTGCCAGCACCCGAAGGGGGCAGGGGGCGGGGGAGCAGTACTTC. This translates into CASTRRGQGAGEQYF.

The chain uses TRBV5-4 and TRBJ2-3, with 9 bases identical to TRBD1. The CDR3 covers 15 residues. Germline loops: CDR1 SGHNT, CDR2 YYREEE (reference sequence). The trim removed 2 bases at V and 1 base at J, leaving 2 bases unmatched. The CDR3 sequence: CASSFGTGRTDTQYF. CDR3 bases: TGTGCCAGCAGCTTCGGGACAGGGCGCACAGATACGCAGTATTTT.

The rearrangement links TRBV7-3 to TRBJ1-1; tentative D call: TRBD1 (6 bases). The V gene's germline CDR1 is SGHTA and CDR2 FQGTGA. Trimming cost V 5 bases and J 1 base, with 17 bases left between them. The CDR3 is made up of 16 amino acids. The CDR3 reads CASSPGGGLTNTEAFF. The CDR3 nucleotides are TGTGCCAGCAGCCCGGGGGGGGGCCTCACGAACACTGAAGCTTTCTTT.

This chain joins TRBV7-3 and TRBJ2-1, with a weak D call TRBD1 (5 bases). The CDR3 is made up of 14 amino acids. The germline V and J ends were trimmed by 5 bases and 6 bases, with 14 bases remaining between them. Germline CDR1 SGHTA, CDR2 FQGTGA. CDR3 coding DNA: TGTGCCAGCAGCGGTGACAGCCGGATCAATGAGCAGTTCTTC. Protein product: CASSGDSRINEQFF.

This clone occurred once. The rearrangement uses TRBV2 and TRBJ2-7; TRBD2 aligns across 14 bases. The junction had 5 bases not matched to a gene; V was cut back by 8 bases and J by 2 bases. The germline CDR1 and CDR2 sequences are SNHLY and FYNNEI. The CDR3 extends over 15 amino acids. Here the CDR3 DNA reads TGTGCCAGCGTCCGACTAGCGGGGGGGACCTACGAGCAGTACTTC. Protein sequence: CASVRLAGGTYEQYF.